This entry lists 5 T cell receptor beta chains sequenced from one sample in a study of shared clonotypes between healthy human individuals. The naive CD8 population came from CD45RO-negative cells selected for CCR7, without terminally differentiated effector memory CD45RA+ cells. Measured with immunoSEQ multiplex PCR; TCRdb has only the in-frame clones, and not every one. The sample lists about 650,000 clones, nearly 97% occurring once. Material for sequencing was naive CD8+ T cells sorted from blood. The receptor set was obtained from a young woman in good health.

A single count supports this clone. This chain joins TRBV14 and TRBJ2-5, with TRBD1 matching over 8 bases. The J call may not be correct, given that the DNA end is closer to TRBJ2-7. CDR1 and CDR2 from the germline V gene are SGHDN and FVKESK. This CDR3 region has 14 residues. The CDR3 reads CASSQQGAHREQYF. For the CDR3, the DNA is TGTGCCAGCAGCCAACAGGGGGCCCACCGCGAGCAGTACTTC.

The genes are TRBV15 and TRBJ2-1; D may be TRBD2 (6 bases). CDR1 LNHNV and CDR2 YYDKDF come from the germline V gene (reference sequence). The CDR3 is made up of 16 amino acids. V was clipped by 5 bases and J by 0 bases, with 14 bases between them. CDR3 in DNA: TGTGCCACCAGCCCCGCGCCCGGGAGCTCCTACAATGAGCAGTTCTTC. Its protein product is CATSPAPGSSYNEQFF.

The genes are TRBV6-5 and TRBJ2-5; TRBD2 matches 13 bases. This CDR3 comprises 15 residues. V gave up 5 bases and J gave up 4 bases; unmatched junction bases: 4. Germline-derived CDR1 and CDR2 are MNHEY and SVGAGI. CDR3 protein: CASSTGLAGAETQYF. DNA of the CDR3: TGTGCCAGCAGTACCGGACTAGCGGGAGCAGAGACCCAGTACTTC.

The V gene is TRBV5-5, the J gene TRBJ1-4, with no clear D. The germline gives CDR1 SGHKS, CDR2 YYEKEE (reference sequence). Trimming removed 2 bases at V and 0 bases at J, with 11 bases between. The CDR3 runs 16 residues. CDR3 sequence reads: CASSLATATTNEKLFF. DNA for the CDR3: TGTGCCAGCAGCTTAGCGACGGCAACAACTAATGAAAAACTGTTTTTT.

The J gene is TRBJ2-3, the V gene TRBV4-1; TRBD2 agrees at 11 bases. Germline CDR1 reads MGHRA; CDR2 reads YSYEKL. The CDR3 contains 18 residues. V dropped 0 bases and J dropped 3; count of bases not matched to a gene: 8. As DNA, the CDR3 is TGCGCCAGCAGCCAAGAGCCTACTAGCGGGAGCAGGACAGATACGCAGTATTTT. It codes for CASSQEPTSGSRTDTQYF.